What follows is one T cell receptor beta chain and its context. This sample is part of a study of blood T cell repertoires in COVID-19. Study in general: Acute and convalescent COVID-19 samples came from the United States, Italy and Spain. T cells, B-cell-depleted T cells, or PBMCs supplied cDNA or gDNA.

Per the original data handling: The authors estimated nucleated cell counts from reference gene primer amplification. Sequencing used immunoSEQ multiplex PCR; TCRdb keeps in-frame clones, though not all of them. V, J and clone size are taken as reported in that table, and D and trimming were inferred from the DNA itself. Of roughly 210,000 clones detected, under 90% appear once; the ten largest clones hold over 9.5%. CDR3 size: 16 residues. Trimming took off 4 bases at V and 0 bases at J, with 10 bases between the two ends. CDR1 is LNHDA, CDR2 SQIVND, per germline (reference sequence). The chain links TRBV19 to TRBJ1-6; no reliable D call. The clonotype was recovered from a woman older than 75 with COVID-19, enrolled during active disease. The specimen was peripheral blood. The CDR3 nucleotides are TGTGCCAGTAGTAAGGGAGATAGCTCCTATAATTCACCCCTCCACTTT. Residues: CASSKGDSSYNSPLHF.